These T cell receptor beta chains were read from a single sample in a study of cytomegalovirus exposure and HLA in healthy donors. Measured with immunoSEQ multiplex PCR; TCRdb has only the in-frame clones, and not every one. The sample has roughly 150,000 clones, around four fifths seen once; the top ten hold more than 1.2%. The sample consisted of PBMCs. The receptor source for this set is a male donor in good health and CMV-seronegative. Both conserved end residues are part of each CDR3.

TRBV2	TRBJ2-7	CASGGTGATYEQYF
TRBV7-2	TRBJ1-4	CASSPDRGESEKLFF
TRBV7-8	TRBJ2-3	CASSLVGGVTDTQYF
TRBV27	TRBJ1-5	CASSAQGKGQPQHF
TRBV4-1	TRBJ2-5	CASSQSVYQETQYF
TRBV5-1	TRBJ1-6	CASSFLGTGRNSPLHF
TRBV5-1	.	CASSLDRVPTSDEQYF
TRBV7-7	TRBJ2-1	CASSPEAGSEQFF
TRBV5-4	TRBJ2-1	CASSRRLAVTEQFF
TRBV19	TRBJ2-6	CASSIGTGDGSGANVLTF
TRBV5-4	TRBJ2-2	CASSLGQGHTGELFF
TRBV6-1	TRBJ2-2	CAGRDYANTGELFF
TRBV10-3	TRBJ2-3	CAISDGSPDTQYF
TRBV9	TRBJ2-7	CASSPSRVYGEQYF
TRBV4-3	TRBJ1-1	CASSQGDRHTEAFF
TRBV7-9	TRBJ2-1	CASSLSGLAGSSYNEQFF
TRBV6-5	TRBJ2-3	CASSAGSVDTQYF
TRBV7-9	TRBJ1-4	CASSFGRNEKLFF
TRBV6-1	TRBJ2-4	CASREGQGNKNIQYF
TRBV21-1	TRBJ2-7	CASSTTTSASSYEQYF
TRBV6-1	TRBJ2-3	CASSALTSGGADTQYF